The rows below give T cell receptor beta chains drawn from one sample of a study of T cells in Graves' hyperthyroidism and ophthalmopathy. TCRdb reprocessed the multiplex PCR reads with MiXCR, giving one entry per CDR3 protein. Of 540,000 or so distinct CDR3 sequences in the sample, more than 45% were seen once. Sequenced sample: peripheral blood or thyroid tissue (not recorded which). The source is an adult woman with Graves' disease, either hyperthyroidism or ophthalmopathy (not recorded which). Both conserved end residues are trimmed from each CDR3. Fields, in order: V gene, J gene, D gene, CDR3 protein. D genes are given only for firm matches.

V: TRBV5-8; J: TRBJ2-2; D: TRBD2; CDR3: ASSWGLAGGAQSGELF
V: TRBV5-4; J: TRBJ2-7; D: TRBD1; CDR3: ASTDDRGLVR
V: TRBV14; J: TRBJ2-5; D: TRBD1; CDR3: ASSVERTGVVETQY
V: TRBV29-1; J: TRBJ1-5; D: -; CDR3: SSTGNQPQH
V: TRBV25-1; J: TRBJ1-1; D: -; CDR3: ASSDRRTEAF
V: TRBV6-1; J: TRBJ1-1; D: -; CDR3: ASSVRGRGGTEAF
V: TRBV9; J: TRBJ2-7; D: -; CDR3: ASSLAGQGGLYEQY
V: TRBV29-1; J: TRBJ2-2; D: -; CDR3: SVDGKNTEELF
V: TRBV29-1; J: TRBJ1-2; D: -; CDR3: SLGVGTEGGYVYGYT
V: TRBV10-3; J: TRBJ2-7; D: TRBD1; CDR3: ASSSFTGQTYEQY
V: TRBV7-6; J: TRBJ1-5; D: -; CDR3: ASSFAGNNQPQH
V: TRBV2; J: TRBJ1-6; D: -; CDR3: ASSVGDGRGPLH
V: TRBV10-3; J: TRBJ2-5; D: -; CDR3: AISAAGDQETQY
V: TRBV7-9; J: TRBJ1-6; D: -; CDR3: ASSLGAGDPPLH
V: TRBV20-1; J: TRBJ2-5; D: -; CDR3: SALAAETQY
V: TRBV25-1; J: TRBJ2-7; D: TRBD2; CDR3: ASSGGTSGTYEQY
V: TRBV7-9; J: TRBJ2-7; D: TRBD2; CDR3: ASSTSTSGRYYEQY
V: TRBV28; J: TRBJ2-7; D: -; CDR3: ASSLWGASGDEQY
V: TRBV20-1; J: TRBJ1-4; D: TRBD1; CDR3: SGGGDEKLF
V: TRBV4-1; J: TRBJ1-4; D: TRBD1; CDR3: ASSQRDSFTEKLF
V: TRBV19; J: TRBJ2-7; D: -; CDR3: ASSSGIGHEQY
V: TRBV24-1; J: TRBJ2-2; D: TRBD1; CDR3: ATSDLEGADTGELF
V: TRBV7-9; J: TRBJ1-1; D: -; CDR3: ASSLGTLVVPYAEAF
V: TRBV24-1; J: TRBJ1-1; D: TRBD1; CDR3: ATRGTGENTEAF
V: TRBV7-9; J: TRBJ1-5; D: -; CDR3: ASSYDGYSNQPQH
V: TRBV9; J: TRBJ1-1; D: -; CDR3: ASSVDSSPNTEAF
V: TRBV7-9; J: TRBJ2-7; D: TRBD2; CDR3: ASSSGAGASYEQY
V: TRBV7-2; J: TRBJ2-2; D: -; CDR3: AGSLFGELF
V: TRBV7-9; J: TRBJ1-3; D: -; CDR3: ASSLSGPISGNTIY
V: TRBV5-1; J: TRBJ1-1; D: TRBD1; CDR3: ASSLFGTGMNTEAF
V: TRBV6-5; J: TRBJ1-1; D: -; CDR3: ASSYSDQNTEAF
V: TRBV20-1; J: TRBJ2-5; D: TRBD1; CDR3: SAQTGNQETQY
V: TRBV13; J: TRBJ1-2; D: TRBD1; CDR3: ASSPWGQGAGAYGYT
V: TRBV20-1; J: TRBJ2-2; D: -; CDR3: SASRELF
V: TRBV2; J: TRBJ1-2; D: -; CDR3: ASSVLGGVPYGYT
V: TRBV7-3; J: TRBJ1-6; D: -; CDR3: ASLQGLGSPLH
V: TRBV12-3/TRBV12-4; J: TRBJ1-6; D: -; CDR3: ASSLGRGWSPLH
V: TRBV14; J: TRBJ1-1; D: TRBD1; CDR3: ASSQRSGWTGDMNTEAF
V: TRBV7-2; J: TRBJ1-2; D: -; CDR3: ASSLDSTGYGYT
V: TRBV11-2; J: TRBJ2-2; D: TRBD1; CDR3: ASSLVNRGWAGELF
V: TRBV29-1; J: TRBJ1-2; D: -; CDR3: SLGARVGSYGYT
V: TRBV9; J: TRBJ1-1; D: TRBD1; CDR3: ASTEGKGAEAF
V: TRBV6-2/TRBV6-3; J: TRBJ2-6; D: TRBD1; CDR3: ASKTDREET
V: TRBV20-1; J: TRBJ2-2; D: TRBD2; CDR3: SAIRTSGPGELF
V: TRBV12-3/TRBV12-4; J: TRBJ1-6; D: TRBD1; CDR3: ASSYQQGGRSPLH
V: TRBV7-6; J: TRBJ2-3; D: TRBD2; CDR3: ASGHETSGIKGDTQY